This record covers a single T cell receptor (beta chain). Germline CDR1 MGHRA, CDR2 YSYEKL. Trimming removed 5 bases from V and 8 bases from J; junction bases left unmatched: 6. This CDR3 has 13 residues. TCRdb's table, derived via immunoSEQ multiplex PCR, lists solely in-frame clones and lacks some. The sample shows about 75,000 clones, approximately 85% of them seen only once. These data are taken from a study of blood T cell repertoires in COVID-19. On the study more broadly: PBMCs, B-cell-depleted T cells, or T cells provided the cDNA or gDNA that made up the material.

The sequencing sample was made of peripheral blood. The sequence came from an elderly woman with active or convalescent COVID-19. The chain carries TRBV4-1 and TRBJ1-5; the match to TRBD1 covers 7 bases. CDR3 loop: CASSAQGFKPQHF. Written as DNA, the CDR3 is TGCGCCAGCAGCGCACAGGGGTTTAAGCCCCAGCATTTT.